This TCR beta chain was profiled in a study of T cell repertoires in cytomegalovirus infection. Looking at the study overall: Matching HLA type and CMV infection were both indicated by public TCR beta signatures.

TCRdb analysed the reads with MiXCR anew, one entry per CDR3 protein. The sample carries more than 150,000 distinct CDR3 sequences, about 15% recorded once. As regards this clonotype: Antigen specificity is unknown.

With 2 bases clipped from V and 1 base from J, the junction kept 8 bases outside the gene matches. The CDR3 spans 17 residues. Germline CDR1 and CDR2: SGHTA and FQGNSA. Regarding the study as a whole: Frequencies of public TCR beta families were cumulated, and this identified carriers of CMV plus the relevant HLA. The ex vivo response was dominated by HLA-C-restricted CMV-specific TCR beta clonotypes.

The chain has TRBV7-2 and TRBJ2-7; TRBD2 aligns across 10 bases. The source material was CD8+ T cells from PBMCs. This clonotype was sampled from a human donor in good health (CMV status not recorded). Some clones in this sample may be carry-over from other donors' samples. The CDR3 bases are TGTGCCAGCAGCTTACCTCTAGCGGGGGCCGGGTCCTACGAGCAGTACTTC. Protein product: CASSLPLAGAGSYEQYF.